A single sample is the source of the 5 T cell receptor beta chains below, sequenced in a study of cytomegalovirus exposure and HLA in healthy donors. The PCR used 60 Vbeta and 13 Jbeta primers. Clones were sequenced by immunoSEQ multiplex PCR, and TCRdb holds only the in-frame ones, with some missing. This table holds 70,000 to 75,000 clones. Sequences were obtained from PBMCs. These receptors all come from a female donor in good health and CMV-seropositive.

The rearrangement links TRBV28 to TRBJ2-7; the D gene is possibly TRBD2 (5 bases). V was clipped by 2 bases and J by 6 bases, with 23 bases between them. The V gene's germline CDR1 is MDHEN and CDR2 SYDVKM. CDR3 size: 17 residues. This CDR3 is CASSLRVSAPRTSEQYF. CDR3 nucleotides: TGTGCCAGCAGTTTACGGGTTAGCGCCCCCAGAACGTCCGAGCAGTACTTC.

V gene TRBV6-5 combines with J gene TRBJ2-7; 8 nucleotides line up with TRBD2. CDR1 and CDR2 from the germline V gene are MNHEY and SVGAGI. The V gene end was trimmed by 0 bases and the J gene end by 2 bases; junction bases not matched to a gene: 6. The CDR3 is 16 residues long. In DNA form, the CDR3 reads TGTGCCAGCAGTTACTCTAGCGGGACCAGCACCTACGAGCAGTACTTC. Amino acids: CASSYSSGTSTYEQYF.

This clone is deemed medium-sized by its frequency. The chain uses TRBV19 and TRBJ2-1; TRBD2 matches 10 bases. The V segment lost 3 bases and the J segment 7 bases; nucleotides outside the gene matches: 12. CDR3 length: 17 amino acids. Germline V CDR1 and CDR2: LNHDA, SQIVND (reference sequence). The CDR3 here is CASSMIVAGGRHNEQFF. The CDR3 nucleotides are TGTGCCAGTAGTATGATCGTAGCGGGGGGACGACATAATGAGCAGTTCTTC.

The rearrangement joins TRBV28 to TRBJ1-2; 9 nucleotides agree with TRBD1. There are 14 residues in the CDR3. Germline V gives CDR1 MDHEN, CDR2 SYDVKM. The V and J ends lost 4 bases and 10 bases, in that order; junction bases with no gene match: 10. The CDR3 DNA reads TGTGCCAGCAGTTCCGGGACAGGGAAAATAGTCTACACCTTC. Protein product: CASSSGTGKIVYTF.

This chain links TRBV29-1 with TRBJ1-1, with D perhaps matching TRBD1 (6 bases). Trimming took 4 bases from V and 3 from J, leaving 15 bases between them. The CDR3 is 14 residues long. The germline gives CDR1 SQVTM, CDR2 ANQGSEA. The CDR3 sequence: CSVARGGSDTEAFF. The CDR3 nucleotides read TGCAGCGTTGCAAGGGGGGGCTCGGACACTGAAGCTTTCTTT.